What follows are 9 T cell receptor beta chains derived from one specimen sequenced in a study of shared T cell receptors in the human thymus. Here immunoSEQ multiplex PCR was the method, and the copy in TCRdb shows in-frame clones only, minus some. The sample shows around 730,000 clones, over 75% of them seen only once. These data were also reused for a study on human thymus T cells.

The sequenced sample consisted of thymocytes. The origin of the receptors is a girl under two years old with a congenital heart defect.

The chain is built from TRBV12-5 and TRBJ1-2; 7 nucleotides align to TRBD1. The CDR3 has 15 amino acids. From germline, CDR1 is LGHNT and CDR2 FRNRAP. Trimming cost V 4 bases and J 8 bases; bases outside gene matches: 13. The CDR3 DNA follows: TGTGCTAGTGGTTCCTGGACAGGTTTACCGTGGGGCTACACCTTC. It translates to CASGSWTGLPWGYTF.

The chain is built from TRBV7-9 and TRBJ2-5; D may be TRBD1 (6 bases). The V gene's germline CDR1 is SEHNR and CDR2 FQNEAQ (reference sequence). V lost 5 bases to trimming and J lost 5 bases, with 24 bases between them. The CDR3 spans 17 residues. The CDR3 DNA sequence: TGTGCCAGCAGCCCTAGTACGCACACAGGGACCCTTGAGACCCAGTACTTC. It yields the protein CASSPSTHTGTLETQYF.

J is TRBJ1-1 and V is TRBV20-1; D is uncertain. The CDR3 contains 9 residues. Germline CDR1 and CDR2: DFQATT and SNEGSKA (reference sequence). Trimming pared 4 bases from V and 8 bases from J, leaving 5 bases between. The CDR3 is CSANMEAFF. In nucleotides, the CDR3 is TGCAGTGCTAACATGGAAGCTTTCTTT.

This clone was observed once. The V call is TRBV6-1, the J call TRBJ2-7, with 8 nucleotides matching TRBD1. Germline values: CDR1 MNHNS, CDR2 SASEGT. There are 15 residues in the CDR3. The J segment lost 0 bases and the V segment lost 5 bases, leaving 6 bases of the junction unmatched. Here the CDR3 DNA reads TGTGCCAGCAGTCCATCTGGGACAGGCTCCTACGAGCAGTACTTC. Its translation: CASSPSGTGSYEQYF.

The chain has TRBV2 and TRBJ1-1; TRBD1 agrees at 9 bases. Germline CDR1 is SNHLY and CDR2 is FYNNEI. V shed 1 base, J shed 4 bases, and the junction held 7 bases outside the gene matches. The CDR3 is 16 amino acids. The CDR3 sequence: CASSEDRGRRGTEAFF. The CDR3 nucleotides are TGTGCCAGCAGTGAAGACAGGGGGCGACGGGGCACTGAAGCTTTCTTT. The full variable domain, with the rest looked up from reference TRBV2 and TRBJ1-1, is EPEVTQTPSHQVTQMGQEVILRCVPISNHLYFYWYRQILGQKVEFLVSFYNNEISEKSEIFDDQFSVERPDGSNFTLKIRSTKLEDSAMYFCASSEDRGRRGTEAFFGQGTRLTVV.

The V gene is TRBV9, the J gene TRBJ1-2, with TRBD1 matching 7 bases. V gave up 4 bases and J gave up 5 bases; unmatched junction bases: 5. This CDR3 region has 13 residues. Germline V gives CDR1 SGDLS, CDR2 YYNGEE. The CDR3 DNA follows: TGTGCCAGCAGCCCGGGACAGAGGTATGGCTACACCTTC. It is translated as CASSPGQRYGYTF.

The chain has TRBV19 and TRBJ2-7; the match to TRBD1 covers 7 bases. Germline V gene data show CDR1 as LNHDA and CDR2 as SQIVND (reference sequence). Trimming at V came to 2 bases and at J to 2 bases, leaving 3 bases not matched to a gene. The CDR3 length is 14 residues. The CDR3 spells CASSIRTGTYEQYF. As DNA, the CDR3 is TGTGCCAGTAGTATAAGGACAGGCACCTACGAGCAGTACTTC.

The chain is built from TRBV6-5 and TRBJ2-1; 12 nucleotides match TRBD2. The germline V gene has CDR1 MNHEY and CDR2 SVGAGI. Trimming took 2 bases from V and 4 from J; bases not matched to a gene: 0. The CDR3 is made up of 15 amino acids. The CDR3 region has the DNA TGTGCCAGCAGTTACACTAGCGGGAGGTACAATGAGCAGTTCTTC. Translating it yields CASSYTSGRYNEQFF.

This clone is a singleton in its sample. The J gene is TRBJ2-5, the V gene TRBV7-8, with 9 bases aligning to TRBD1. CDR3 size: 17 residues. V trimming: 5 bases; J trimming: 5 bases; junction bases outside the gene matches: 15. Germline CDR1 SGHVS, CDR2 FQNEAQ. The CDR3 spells CASSLPEGTGGGETQYF. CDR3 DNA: TGTGCCAGCAGCCTACCAGAAGGAACAGGGGGCGGTGAGACCCAGTACTTC. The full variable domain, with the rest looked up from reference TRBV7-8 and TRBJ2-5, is GAGVSQSPRYKVAKRGQDVALRCDPISGHVSLFWYQQALGQGPEFLTYFQNEAQLDKSGLPSDRFFAERPEGSVSTLKIQRTQQEDSAVYLCASSLPEGTGGGETQYFGPGTRLLVL.